The TCR beta chain described here comes from a study of CD8+ T cells in alopecia areata. After isolation, RNA underwent reverse transcription to generate cDNA as the sequencing template. The data were produced by immunoSEQ multiplex PCR, yet TCRdb's version contains in-frame clones alone and is incomplete. This table has about 130,000 clones, around 50% appearing once. The CDR3 is 15 residues long. Trimming cost V 0 bases and J 1 base, with 7 bases left between them. Germline V lookup: CDR1 LGHNA, CDR2 YNFKEQ. This rearrangement joins TRBV4-2 to TRBJ1-3, with unresolved D. Sample: CD4+ T cells sorted from blood, taken at week 0. This clonotype was obtained from a human donor with alopecia areata. CDR3 nucleotides: TGTGCCAGCAGCCAAGATGGATTATCTGGAAACACCATATATTTT. Amino acid sequence: CASSQDGLSGNTIYF.